The rows below give T cell receptor beta chains drawn from one sample of a study of PD-1 blockade in classical Hodgkin lymphoma. Data came from immunoSEQ multiplex PCR; TCRdb stores just in-frame clones and leaves some out. This sample has about 24,000 clones, with approximately 80% found just once. This material consisted of peripheral blood mononuclear cells (PBMCs), taken at baseline. These TCRs come from a human donor with classical Hodgkin lymphoma. Each CDR3 is given with its conserved first and last residue. D genes are given only for firm matches. Expanded clones are given a class, and other clones once, few, many or no size at all.

abundance	v_gene	d_gene	j_gene	CDR3nt	CDR3aa
once	TRBV4-3	TRBD1	TRBJ2-5	TGCGCCAGCAGCCAAGGGAGCAACAGGGGGGAAGAGACCCAGTACTTC	CASSQGSNRGEETQYF
few	TRBV11-2	.	TRBJ2-3	TGTGCCAGCAGTACCTGGACAAGTAGCACAGATACGCAGTATTTT	CASSTWTSSTDTQYF
.	TRBV29-1	TRBD1	TRBJ2-7	TGCAGCGTTGAAGGGGGACAGGGGATCTACGAGCAGTACTTC	CSVEGGQGIYEQYF
.	TRBV30	TRBD1	TRBJ1-5	TGTGCCTGGAGTGGGACAGGGAGAGGTCAGCCCCAGCATTTT	CAWSGTGRGQPQHF
.	TRBV10-3	.	TRBJ1-5	TGTGCCATCTCCAGGGACTACAGATCTGATCAGCCCCAGCATTTT	CAISRDYRSDQPQHF
.	TRBV5-1	.	TRBJ2-7	TGCGCCAGCAGCTTGGAGACAGTAGGCTACGAGCAGTACTTC	CASSLETVGYEQYF
.	TRBV10-3	.	TRBJ2-7	TGTGCCATCAGTGAGTGGGGCTACGAGCAGTACTTC	CAISEWGYEQYF
.	TRBV5-6	TRBD1	TRBJ1-2	TGTGCCAGCAGCCGTAAGGGGGCACTCCTTCTCTACTATGGCTACACCTTC	CASSRKGALLLYYGYTF
.	TRBV7-2	TRBD1	TRBJ2-7	TGTGCCAGCAGCTTAGAGTTGGGCAGGGGGCGCTTGTACGAGCAGTACTTC	CASSLELGRGRLYEQYF
.	TRBV27	.	TRBJ2-1	TGTGCCAGCAGTCTCAATTATCGCAATGAGCAGTTCTTC	CASSLNYRNEQFF
.	TRBV18	.	TRBJ2-1	TGTGCCAGCTCACCACCGGGACTCCTCCGGTCAAATGAGCAGTTCTTC	CASSPPGLLRSNEQFF
.	TRBV28	TRBD2	TRBJ2-1	TGTGCCAGCAGTTTTGCTAGCGGGGGGTACAATGAGCAGTTCTTC	CASSFASGGYNEQFF
.	TRBV2	.	TRBJ2-7	TGTGCCAGCCTGTCCCCTACCGCGTACGAGCAGTACTTC	CASLSPTAYEQYF
.	TRBV19	TRBD2	TRBJ2-1	TGTGCCAGTTCGACTAGCGGGGGATACAATGAGCAGTTCTTC	CASSTSGGYNEQFF
.	TRBV10-1	TRBD2	TRBJ2-3	TGCGCCAGCAGTGAGTCGAAGGCTAGCGGGAATTGGGCGATTAGCACAGATACGCAGTATTTT	CASSESKASGNWAISTDTQYF
.	TRBV5-1	TRBD2	TRBJ2-3	TGCGCCAGCAGCTTGGCAGCGGGGGGGCATAGCACAGATACGCAGTATTTT	CASSLAAGGHSTDTQYF
.	TRBV10-3	.	TRBJ2-1	TGTGCCATCAGCCTCGGCTCTTTCGAGCAGTTCTTC	CAISLGSFEQFF
.	TRBV15	TRBD1	TRBJ2-7	TGTGCCACCAGCACCCGGGACAGGGACTACGAGCAGTACTTC	CATSTRDRDYEQYF
.	TRBV5-1	.	TRBJ2-3	TGCGCCAGCAGCTGGCGAGGATCTAGCACAGATACGCAGTATTTT	CASSWRGSSTDTQYF
.	TRBV15	.	TRBJ1-5	TGTGCCACCAGCAGAGTACGGGACCGGGGACAGCCCCAGCATTTT	CATSRVRDRGQPQHF
.	TRBV7-2	TRBD2	TRBJ2-5	TGTGCCAGCAGACTAGCGGCCGGGACCCAGTACTTC	CASRLAAGTQYF
.	TRBV5-6	TRBD2	TRBJ2-7	TGTGCCAGCAGCTCGACTAGCGGGGGATTCGAGCAGTACTTC	CASSSTSGGFEQYF
.	TRBV5-4	.	TRBJ2-3	TGTGCCAGCAGCCCCACCGGGACCAAGGGGGATACGCAGTATTTT	CASSPTGTKGDTQYF
.	TRBV28	.	TRBJ2-7	TGTGCCAGCAGTCGCTATACAGGGTCCTACGAGCAGTACTTC	CASSRYTGSYEQYF
.	TRBV6-4	TRBD2	TRBJ2-1	TGTGCCAGCAGTGACTCGGCTAGCGGGGGGGAGGATGAGCAGTTCTTC	CASSDSASGGEDEQFF
.	TRBV5-5	TRBD2	TRBJ2-5	TGTGCCAGCAGCTTGGAACCGGGGGGGCTTGAGACCCAGTACTTC	CASSLEPGGLETQYF
.	TRBV7-6	.	TRBJ2-1	TGTGCCAGCAGCCTGACAAAATACAATGAGCAGTTCTTC	CASSLTKYNEQFF
once	TRBV4-3	TRBD1	TRBJ1-2	TGCGCCAGCAGCCAAGTGGGCAGGGGGCTGGGTGGCTACACCTTC	CASSQVGRGLGGYTF
.	TRBV15	.	TRBJ1-1	TGTGCCACCAGCAGAGGAGAGGGGCCAAACACTGAAGCTTTCTTT	CATSRGEGPNTEAFF
.	TRBV11-2	TRBD2	TRBJ2-2	TGTGCCAGCCTGTTTGGAGCGGGGCCAGACACCGGGGAGCTGTTTTTT	CASLFGAGPDTGELFF
.	TRBV30	.	TRBJ2-4	TGTGCCTGGAGTGTTCTAGGGTGGGGAACCAAAAACATTCAGTACTTC	CAWSVLGWGTKNIQYF
.	TRBV5-1	.	TRBJ1-1	TGCGCCAGCAGCGTAGGGGGAGGTTTGAACACTGAGGCTTTCTTT	CASSVGGGLNTEAFF
.	TRBV29-1	TRBD2	TRBJ2-3	TGCAGCGTTGTGCGGGGGGACACAGATACGCAGTATTTT	CSVVRGDTDTQYF
.	TRBV15	.	TRBJ2-7	TGTGCCACCAGCAGAGATCCTAGACAGAGATCGCGGGGCGAGCAGTACTTC	CATSRDPRQRSRGEQYF
.	TRBV10-3	TRBD1	TRBJ1-1	TGTGCCATCAGACCCGGGACAGGGAAAGAGGAGAACACTGAAGCTTTCTTT	CAIRPGTGKEENTEAFF
.	TRBV4-3	.	TRBJ2-3	TGCGCCAGCAGCCAAGGTAGCCGGGAAACGCAGTATTTT	CASSQGSRETQYF
.	TRBV15	.	TRBJ2-2	TGTGCCACCAGCACAGGGGCCACCGGGGAGCTGTTTTTT	CATSTGATGELFF
.	TRBV28	.	TRBJ2-7	TGTGCCAGCAGTTTTGTCCCCAGCTACGAGCAGTACTTC	CASSFVPSYEQYF
.	TRBV5-1	TRBD1	TRBJ2-7	TGCGCCAGCAGCTCCGGGACAGGATCCTACGAGCAGTACTTC	CASSSGTGSYEQYF
.	TRBV29-1	.	TRBJ1-2	TGCAGCGTTGATCTGGCAGGAGCTATTAGTAACTATGGCTACACCTTC	CSVDLAGAISNYGYTF
.	TRBV4-3	TRBD1	TRBJ1-5	TGCGCCAGCAGCCAAGAAATCGGGACAGGGCATCAGCCCCAGCATTTT	CASSQEIGTGHQPQHF
.	TRBV10-3	.	TRBJ2-3	TGTGCCATCGCGGGTTGGCCGACTCACACAGATACGCAGTATTTT	CAIAGWPTHTDTQYF
.	TRBV19	TRBD1	TRBJ1-2	TGTGCCAGTAGTACAACAGGGGTGGCCTATGGCTACACCTTC	CASSTTGVAYGYTF
large	TRBV18	.	TRBJ1-1	TGTGCCAGCTCACCACTGTCGGACCCGAGGAACACTGAAGCTTTCTTT	CASSPLSDPRNTEAFF
.	TRBV19	TRBD1	TRBJ1-5	TGTGCCAGTAGTACTGGACAGGGGGGCAATCAGCCCCAGCATTTT	CASSTGQGGNQPQHF
once	TRBV5-6	.	TRBJ1-1	TGTGCCAGCAGCTTGGCATCGAACACTGAAGCTTTCTTT	CASSLASNTEAFF
.	TRBV18	.	TRBJ2-6	TGTGCCAGCTCACCGGGGACGGGTAACTCTGGGGCCAACGTCCTGACTTTC	CASSPGTGNSGANVLTF
few	TRBV7-6	TRBD1	TRBJ1-1	TGTGCCAGCAGCCTGCAGGGGGGGAACACTGAAGCTTTCTTT	CASSLQGGNTEAFF
.	TRBV30	TRBD2	TRBJ2-7	TGTGCCTGGAGTTTAGCGGGGGGGGGCCCCTACGAGCAGTACTTC	CAWSLAGGGPYEQYF
.	TRBV25-1	.	TRBJ2-7	TGTGCCAGCAGTGAACAAGGGGGTCCTAGGACCTACGAGCAGTACTTC	CASSEQGGPRTYEQYF